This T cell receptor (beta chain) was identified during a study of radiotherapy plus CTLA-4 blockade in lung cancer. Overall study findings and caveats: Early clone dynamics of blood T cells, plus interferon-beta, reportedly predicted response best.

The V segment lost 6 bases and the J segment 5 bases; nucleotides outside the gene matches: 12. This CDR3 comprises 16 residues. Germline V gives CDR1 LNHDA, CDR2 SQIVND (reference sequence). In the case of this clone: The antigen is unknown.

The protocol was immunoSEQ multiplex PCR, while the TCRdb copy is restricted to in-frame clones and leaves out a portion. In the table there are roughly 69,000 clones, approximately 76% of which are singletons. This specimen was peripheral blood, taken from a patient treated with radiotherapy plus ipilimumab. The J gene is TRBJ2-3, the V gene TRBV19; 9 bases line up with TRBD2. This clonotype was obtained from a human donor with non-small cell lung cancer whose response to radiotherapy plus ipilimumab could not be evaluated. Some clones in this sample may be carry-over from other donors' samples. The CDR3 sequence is CASSPLAGGLGDTQYF. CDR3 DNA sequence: TGTGCCAGTAGCCCCCTGGCGGGGGGGCTGGGAGATACGCAGTATTTT.